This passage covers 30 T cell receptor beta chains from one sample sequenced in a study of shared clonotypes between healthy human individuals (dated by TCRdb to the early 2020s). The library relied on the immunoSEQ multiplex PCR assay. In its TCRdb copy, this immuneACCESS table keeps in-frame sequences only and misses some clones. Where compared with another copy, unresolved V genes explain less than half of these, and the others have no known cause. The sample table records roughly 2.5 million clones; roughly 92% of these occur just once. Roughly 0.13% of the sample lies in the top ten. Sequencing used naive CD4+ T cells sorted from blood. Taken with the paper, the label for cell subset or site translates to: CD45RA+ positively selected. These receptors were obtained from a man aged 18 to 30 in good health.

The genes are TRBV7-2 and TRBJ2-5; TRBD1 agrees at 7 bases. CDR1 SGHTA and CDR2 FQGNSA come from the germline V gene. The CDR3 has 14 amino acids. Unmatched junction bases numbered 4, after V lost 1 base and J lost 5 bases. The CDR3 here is CASSLVPTGETQYF. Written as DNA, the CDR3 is TGTGCCAGCAGCTTAGTCCCGACAGGGGAGACCCAGTACTTC. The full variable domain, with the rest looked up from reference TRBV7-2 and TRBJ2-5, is GAGVSQSPSNKVTEKGKDVELRCDPISGHTALYWYRQSLGQGLEFLIYFQGNSAPDKSGLPSDRFSAERTGGSVSTLTIQRTQQEDSAVYLCASSLVPTGETQYFGPGTRLLVL.

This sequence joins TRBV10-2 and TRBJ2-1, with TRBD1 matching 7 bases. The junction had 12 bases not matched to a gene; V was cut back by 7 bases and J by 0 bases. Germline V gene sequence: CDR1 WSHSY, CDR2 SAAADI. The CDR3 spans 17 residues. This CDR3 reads CASITRSRDSSYNEQFF. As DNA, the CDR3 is TGCGCCAGCATCACCCGATCGAGGGACAGCTCCTACAATGAGCAGTTCTTC.

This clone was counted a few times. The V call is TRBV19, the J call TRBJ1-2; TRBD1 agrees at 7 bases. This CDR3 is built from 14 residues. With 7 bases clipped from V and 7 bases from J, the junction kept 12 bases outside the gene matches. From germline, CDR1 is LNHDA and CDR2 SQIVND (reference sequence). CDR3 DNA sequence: TGTGCCAGTACCAATCTACAGGGGAAGTTTGGCTACACCTTC. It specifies CASTNLQGKFGYTF.

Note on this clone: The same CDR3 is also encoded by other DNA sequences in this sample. The CDR3 nucleotides are TGTGCCAGCAGGCCCTCTGGGGCCAACGTCCTGACTTTC. Protein: CASRPSGANVLTF. V and J are TRBV9 and TRBJ2-6; D call uncertain. Germline V lookup: CDR1 SGDLS, CDR2 YYNGEE. Trimming pared 5 bases from V and 0 bases from J, leaving 3 bases between. This CDR3 region has 13 residues.

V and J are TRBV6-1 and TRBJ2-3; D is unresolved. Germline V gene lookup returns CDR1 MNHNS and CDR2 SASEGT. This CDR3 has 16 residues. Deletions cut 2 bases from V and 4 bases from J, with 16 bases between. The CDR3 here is CASSERSSSPPDTQYF. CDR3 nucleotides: TGTGCCAGCAGTGAAAGATCCTCCTCTCCACCAGATACGCAGTATTTT.

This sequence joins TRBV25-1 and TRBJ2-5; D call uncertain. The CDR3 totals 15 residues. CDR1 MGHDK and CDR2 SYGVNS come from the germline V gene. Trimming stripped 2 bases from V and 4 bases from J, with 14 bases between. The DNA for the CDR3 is TGTGCCAGCAGTGAAAGGTCGCGAAAGGGAGAGACCCAGTACTTC. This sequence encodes CASSERSRKGETQYF. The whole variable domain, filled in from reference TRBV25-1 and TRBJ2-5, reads EADIYQTPRYLVIGTGKKITLECSQTMGHDKMYWYQQDPGMELHLIHYSYGVNSTEKGDLSSESTVSRIRTEHFPLTLESARPSHTSQYLCASSERSRKGETQYFGPGTRLLVL.

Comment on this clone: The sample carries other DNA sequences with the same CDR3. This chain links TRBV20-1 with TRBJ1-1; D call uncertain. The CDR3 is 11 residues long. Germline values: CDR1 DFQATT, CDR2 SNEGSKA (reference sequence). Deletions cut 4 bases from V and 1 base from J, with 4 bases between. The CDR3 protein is CSAKRNTEAFF. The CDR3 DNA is TGCAGTGCTAAACGGAACACTGAAGCTTTCTTT.

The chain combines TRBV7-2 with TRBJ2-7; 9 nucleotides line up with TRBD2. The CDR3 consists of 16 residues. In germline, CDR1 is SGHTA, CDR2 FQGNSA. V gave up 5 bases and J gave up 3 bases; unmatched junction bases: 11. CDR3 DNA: TGTGCCAGCAGCCCAACAGTGGCTAGCGGGAACTACGAGCAGTACTTC. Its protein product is CASSPTVASGNYEQYF.

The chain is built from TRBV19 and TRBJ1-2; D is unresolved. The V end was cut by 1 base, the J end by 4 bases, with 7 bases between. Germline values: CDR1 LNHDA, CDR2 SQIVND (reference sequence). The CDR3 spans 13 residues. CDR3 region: CASSIGGRYGYTF. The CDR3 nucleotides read TGTGCCAGTAGTATAGGTGGACGCTATGGCTACACCTTC.

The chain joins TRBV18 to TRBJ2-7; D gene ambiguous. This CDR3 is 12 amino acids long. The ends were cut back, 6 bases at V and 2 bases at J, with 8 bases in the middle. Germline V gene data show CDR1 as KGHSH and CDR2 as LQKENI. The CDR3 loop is CASSRSTYEQYF. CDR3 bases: TGTGCCAGCTCGCGGTCCACCTACGAGCAGTACTTC.

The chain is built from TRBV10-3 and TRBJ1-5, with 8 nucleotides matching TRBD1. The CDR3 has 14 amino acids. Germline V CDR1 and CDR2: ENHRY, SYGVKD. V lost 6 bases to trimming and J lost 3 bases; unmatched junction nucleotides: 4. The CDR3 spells CAISGTGYNQPQHF. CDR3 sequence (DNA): TGTGCCATCAGCGGGACAGGTTACAATCAGCCCCAGCATTTT.

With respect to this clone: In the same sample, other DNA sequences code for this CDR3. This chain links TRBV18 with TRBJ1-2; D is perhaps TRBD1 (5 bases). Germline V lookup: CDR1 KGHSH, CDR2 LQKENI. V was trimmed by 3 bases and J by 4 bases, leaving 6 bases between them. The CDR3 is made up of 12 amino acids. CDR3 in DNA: TGTGCCAGCTCACCCGACAGCTATGGCTACACCTTC. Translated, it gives CASSPDSYGYTF.

The DNA of the CDR3 is TGTGCCAGTAGTATATCGGGAACGGGGGCGCGTGGCTACACCTTC. Encoded protein: CASSISGTGARGYTF. V and J are TRBV19 and TRBJ1-2, with D tentatively TRBD1 (6 bases). CDR1 is LNHDA, CDR2 SQIVND, per germline (reference sequence). Trimming removed 2 bases at V and 7 bases at J, with 17 bases between. CDR3 length: 15 residues.

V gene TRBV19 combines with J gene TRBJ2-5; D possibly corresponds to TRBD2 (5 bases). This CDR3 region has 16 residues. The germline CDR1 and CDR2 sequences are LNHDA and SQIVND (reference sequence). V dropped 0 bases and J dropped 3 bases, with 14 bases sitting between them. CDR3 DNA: TGTGCCAGTAGTATAGATGGTAGCATCGGGAAAGAGACCCAGTACTTC. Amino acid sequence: CASSIDGSIGKETQYF.

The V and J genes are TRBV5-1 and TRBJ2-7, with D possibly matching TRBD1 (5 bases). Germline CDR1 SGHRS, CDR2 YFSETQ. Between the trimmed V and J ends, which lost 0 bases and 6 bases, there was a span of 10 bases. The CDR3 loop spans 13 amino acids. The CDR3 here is CASSLGKGSEQYF. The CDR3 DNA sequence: TGCGCCAGCAGCTTGGGGAAGGGGTCCGAGCAGTACTTC.

Here the CDR3 DNA reads TGTGCCAGCTCCTTGGTTAGGCAAGAGACCCAGTACTTC. Protein: CASSLVRQETQYF. The gene calls are TRBV2 and TRBJ2-5; D is ambiguous. V lost 8 bases, J lost 2 bases, and 12 bases lay in between. Germline loops: CDR1 SNHLY, CDR2 FYNNEI. This CDR3 contains 13 residues.

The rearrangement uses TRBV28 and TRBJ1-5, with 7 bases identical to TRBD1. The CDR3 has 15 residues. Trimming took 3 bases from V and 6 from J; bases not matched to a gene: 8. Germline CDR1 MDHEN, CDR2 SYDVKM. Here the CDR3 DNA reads TGTGCCAGCAGTTTGAGGCAGGGGGTGAGTCAGCCCCAGCATTTT. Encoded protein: CASSLRQGVSQPQHF.

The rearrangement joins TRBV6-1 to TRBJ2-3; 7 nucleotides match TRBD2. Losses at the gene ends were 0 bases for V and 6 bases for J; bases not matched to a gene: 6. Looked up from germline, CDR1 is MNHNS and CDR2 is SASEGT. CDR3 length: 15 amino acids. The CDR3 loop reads CASSEAQRGGDTQYF. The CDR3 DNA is TGTGCCAGCAGTGAAGCTCAGCGGGGCGGGGATACGCAGTATTTT.

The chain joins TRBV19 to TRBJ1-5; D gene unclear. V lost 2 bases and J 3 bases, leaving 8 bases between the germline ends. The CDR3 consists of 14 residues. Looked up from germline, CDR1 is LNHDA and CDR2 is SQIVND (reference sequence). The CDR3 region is CASSIPPNNQPQHF. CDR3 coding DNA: TGTGCCAGTAGTATACCCCCCAACAATCAGCCCCAGCATTTT.

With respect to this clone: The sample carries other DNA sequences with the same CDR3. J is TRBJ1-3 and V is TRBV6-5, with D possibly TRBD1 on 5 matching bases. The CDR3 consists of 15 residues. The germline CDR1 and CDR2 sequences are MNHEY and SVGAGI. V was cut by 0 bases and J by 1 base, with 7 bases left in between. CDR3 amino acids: CASSYSAGSGNTIYF. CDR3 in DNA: TGTGCCAGCAGTTACTCCGCAGGGTCTGGAAACACCATATATTTT.

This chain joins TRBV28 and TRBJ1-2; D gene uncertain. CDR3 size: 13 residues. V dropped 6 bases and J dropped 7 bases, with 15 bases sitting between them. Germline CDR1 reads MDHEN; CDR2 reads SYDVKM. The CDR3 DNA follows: TGTGCCAGCAGAATTTGGGTGGGTGGTGGCTACACCTTC. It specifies CASRIWVGGGYTF.

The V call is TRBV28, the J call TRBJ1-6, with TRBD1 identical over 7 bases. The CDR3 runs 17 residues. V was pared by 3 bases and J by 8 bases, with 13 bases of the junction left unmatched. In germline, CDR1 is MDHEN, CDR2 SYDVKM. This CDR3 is CASSFSIRQGGHSPLHF. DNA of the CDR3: TGTGCCAGCAGTTTTTCGATCCGGCAGGGGGGTCATTCACCCCTCCACTTT.

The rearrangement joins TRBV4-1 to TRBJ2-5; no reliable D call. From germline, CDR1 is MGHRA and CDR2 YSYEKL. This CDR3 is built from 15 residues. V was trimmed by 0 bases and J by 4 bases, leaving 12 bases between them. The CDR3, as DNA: TGCGCCAGCAGCCAAGATGATACTCTCCCAGAGACCCAGTACTTC. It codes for CASSQDDTLPETQYF.

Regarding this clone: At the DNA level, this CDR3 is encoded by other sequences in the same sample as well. The DNA of the CDR3 is TGCAGCGTCGACAGGGGAGACTATGGCTACACCTTC. Amino acid sequence: CSVDRGDYGYTF. The V and J genes are TRBV29-1 and TRBJ1-2, with TRBD1 matching over 8 bases. V was pared by 6 bases and J by 3 bases, with 3 bases of the junction left unmatched. CDR1 SQVTM and CDR2 ANQGSEA come from the germline V gene. The length of the CDR3 is 12 residues. Together with reference TRBV29-1 and TRBJ1-2, the CDR3 gives the full variable domain: SAVISQKPSRDICQRGTSLTIQCQVDSQVTMMFWYRQQPGQSLTLIATANQGSEATYESGFVIDKFPISRPNLTFSTLTVSNMSPEDSSIYLCSVDRGDYGYTFGSGTRLTVV.

CDR3 in amino acids: CASGWSGDQPQYF. For the CDR3, the DNA is TGCGCCAGCGGCTGGTCGGGGGATCAACCCCAGTACTTC. The genes are TRBV5-1 and TRBJ2-5, with D tentatively TRBD2 (6 bases). In germline, CDR1 is SGHRS, CDR2 YFSETQ. Trimming stripped 7 bases from V and 9 bases from J, with 19 bases between. The CDR3 extends over 13 amino acids.

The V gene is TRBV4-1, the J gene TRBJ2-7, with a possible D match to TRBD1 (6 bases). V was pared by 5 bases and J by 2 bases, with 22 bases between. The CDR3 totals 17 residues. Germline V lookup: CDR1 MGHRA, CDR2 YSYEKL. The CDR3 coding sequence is TGCGCCAGCAGCGCTAGGGGGACCCGGGACGGCACCTACGAGCAGTACTTC. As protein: CASSARGTRDGTYEQYF.

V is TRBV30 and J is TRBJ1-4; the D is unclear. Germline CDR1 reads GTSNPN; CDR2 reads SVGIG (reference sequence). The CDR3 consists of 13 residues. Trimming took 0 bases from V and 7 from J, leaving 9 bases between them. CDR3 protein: CAWSVLDFEKLFF. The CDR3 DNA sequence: TGTGCCTGGAGTGTACTCGACTTTGAAAAACTGTTTTTT.

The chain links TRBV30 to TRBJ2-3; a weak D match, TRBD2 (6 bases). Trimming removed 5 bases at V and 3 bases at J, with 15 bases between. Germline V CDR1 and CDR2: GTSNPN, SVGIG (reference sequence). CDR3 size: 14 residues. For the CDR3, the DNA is TGTGCCTGGGGCAAGCCGGGGGTAACAGATACGCAGTATTTT. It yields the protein CAWGKPGVTDTQYF.

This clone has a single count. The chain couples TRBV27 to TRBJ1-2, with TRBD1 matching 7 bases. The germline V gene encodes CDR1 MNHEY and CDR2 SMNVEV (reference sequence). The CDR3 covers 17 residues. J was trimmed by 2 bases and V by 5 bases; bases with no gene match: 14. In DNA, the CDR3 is TGTGCCAGCAGTGTTCAGGGGGTAGGGGGCCCCAACTATGGCTACACCTTC. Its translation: CASSVQGVGGPNYGYTF.

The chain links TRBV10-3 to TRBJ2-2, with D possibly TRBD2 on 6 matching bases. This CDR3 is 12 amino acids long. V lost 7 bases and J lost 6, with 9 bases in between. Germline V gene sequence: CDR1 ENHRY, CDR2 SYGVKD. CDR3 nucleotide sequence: TGTGCCATCACGGGGGTGGCCGGGGAGCTGTTTTTT. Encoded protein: CAITGVAGELFF.